This T cell receptor (beta chain) was sequenced during a study of blood T cell repertoires in COVID-19. The overall study: Samples came from the United States, Italy and Spain, spanning acute and convalescent COVID-19. Sources were T cells, B-cell-depleted T cells, or PBMCs; the material itself was cDNA or gDNA.

Source study methods: Amplification of reference gene primers provided the estimated nucleated cell counts. Sequencing used immunoSEQ multiplex PCR; TCRdb keeps in-frame clones, though not all of them. The V and J calls and clone size are taken from that table; D and trimming were inferred from the DNA. The sample yields over 90,000 clones, 70% to 90% seen once. The CDR3 is made up of 13 amino acids. V lost 0 bases to trimming and J lost 6 bases, with 11 bases between them. Germline CDR1 and CDR2: GTSNPN and SVGIG (reference sequence). The sample consisted of peripheral blood. The chain recombines TRBV30 with TRBJ1-2; possibly TRBD1 for D (5 bases). The source is a human donor in a cohort sampled during active COVID-19. The CDR3, as DNA: TGTGCCTGGAGTGTACACCCAGGGAATGGCTACACCTTC. It specifies CAWSVHPGNGYTF. Complete variable domain (other parts from reference TRBV30 and TRBJ1-2): SQTIHQWPATLVQPVGSPLSLECTVEGTSNPNLYWYRQAAGRGLQLLFYSVGIGQISSEVPQNLSASRPQDRQFILSSKKLLLSDSGFYLCAWSVHPGNGYTFGSGTRLTVV.